This T cell receptor (beta chain) was profiled in a study of shared clonotypes between healthy human individuals. With 3 bases removed from V and 0 bases from J, the gap between germline ends came to 15 bases. The CDR3 contains 16 residues. Germline V gives CDR1 KGHSH, CDR2 LQKENI. Replicate PCRs were loaded with roughly 0.3 ug DNA from unsorted PBMC, about 30,000 T cell genomes. This table comes from immunoSEQ multiplex PCR, and its TCRdb copy is limited to in-frame clones, with some not included. The sample has some 470,000 clones, around 78% seen once. V is TRBV18 and J is TRBJ2-7; possibly TRBD2 for D (6 bases). The clonotype was recovered from a woman aged 40 to 50 in good health. Some clones in this sample may be carry-over from other donors' samples. Sequencing used PBMCs. The CDR3 sequence is CASSPLGTVSSYEQYF. In nucleotides, the CDR3 is TGTGCCAGCTCACCCCTGGGGACTGTGAGCTCCTACGAGCAGTACTTC.